Each of the 29 T cell receptor beta chains below was sequenced from the same sample in a study of vaccination effects on CD4 cells after COVID-19. Generated by immunoSEQ multiplex PCR, the TCRdb table keeps only in-frame clones and is missing some. The data show around 40,000 clones, with approximately 73% seen just once and approximately 33% held by the top ten. Antigen specificity for these receptors is unknown. ViraFEST used viral peptide pools to expand antigen-specific CD4+ T cells before sequencing. It was after 10 days of culture that CD4+ T cells were isolated. By PCR, the person was confirmed to have had SARS-CoV-2 infection between March and December 2020. The sample in question was CD4+ T cells from PBMCs cultured with a peptide pool, obtained before COVID-19 vaccination. These receptors all stem from a human donor who had a prior SARS-CoV-2 infection.

The chain couples TRBV2 to TRBJ2-7, with 9 bases lining up with TRBD2. The CDR3 is made up of 14 amino acids. Germline V gives CDR1 SNHLY, CDR2 FYNNEI. J gave up 7 bases and V 6 bases, and 10 bases lay outside the gene matches. DNA of the CDR3: TGTGCCAGCAGCAGACTAGCGGAGCGGGGAGAGCAGTACTTC. The encoded protein is CASSRLAERGEQYF.

The gene calls are TRBV5-4 and TRBJ2-2; D possibly matches TRBD1 or TRBD2 (6 bases each). Germline lookup yields CDR1 SGHNT and CDR2 YYREEE (reference sequence). The CDR3 runs 17 residues. V lost 3 bases to trimming and J lost 3 bases, with 18 bases between them. CDR3 sequence: CASSSPGHGGHTGELFF. CDR3 nucleotides: TGTGCCAGCAGCTCCCCAGGTCACGGGGGCCACACCGGGGAGCTGTTTTTT.

The chain joins TRBV15 to TRBJ2-2, with a weak D call TRBD1 (5 bases). CDR1 and CDR2 (germline): LNHNV, YYDKDF (reference sequence). Trimming stripped 3 bases from V and 7 bases from J, with 15 bases between. CDR3 length: 15 residues. The CDR3, as DNA: TGTGCCACCAGCAGGGGTTCAGGGCCAATCGGGGAGCTGTTTTTT. Protein sequence: CATSRGSGPIGELFF.

This clone has a handful of counts. The chain's CDR3 is CASRSSGSFAETQYF. In DNA form, the CDR3 reads TGTGCCAGCAGGTCTAGCGGGAGTTTCGCAGAGACCCAGTACTTC. The chain carries TRBV7-6 and TRBJ2-5, with 10 bases aligning to TRBD2. V gave up 6 bases and J gave up 4 bases; unmatched junction bases: 8. This CDR3 contains 15 residues. CDR1 is SGHVS, CDR2 FNYEAQ, per germline.

This chain connects TRBV6-6 to TRBJ2-2; tentatively, D is TRBD1 (6 bases). V lost 8 bases, J lost 1 base, and 8 bases lay in between. Germline V gene data show CDR1 as MNHNY and CDR2 as SVGAGI (reference sequence). This CDR3 has 13 amino acids. The CDR3, as DNA: TGTGCCAGCGCGACAGGGAACACCGGGGAGCTGTTTTTT. This translates into CASATGNTGELFF.

The chain links TRBV5-1 to TRBJ1-2; tentative D call: TRBD1 (5 bases). Germline-derived CDR1 and CDR2 are SGHRS and YFSETQ. V gave up 1 base and J gave up 3 bases, with 10 bases separating them. The CDR3 totals 14 residues. The CDR3 spells CASSLPQGDYGYTF. In nucleotides, the CDR3 is TGCGCCAGCAGCTTGCCCCAGGGCGACTATGGCTACACCTTC.

The V gene is TRBV11-3, the J gene TRBJ1-5, with 7 nucleotides matching TRBD1. The trim removed 1 base at V and 0 bases at J, leaving 12 bases unmatched. Germline V gene sequence: CDR1 SGHNT, CDR2 YENEEA. The CDR3 is 19 amino acids. CDR3 sequence reads: CASSLVGGVRDSSNQPQHF. The CDR3 nucleotides are TGTGCCAGCAGCTTAGTTGGGGGGGTGCGGGACAGTAGCAATCAGCCCCAGCATTTT.

This clone has just one count. The chain joins TRBV24-1 to TRBJ1-2, with D perhaps TRBD1 (5 bases). Germline V lookup: CDR1 KGHDR, CDR2 SFDVKD. V lost 2 bases to trimming and J lost 2 bases, with 11 bases between them. This CDR3 is built from 15 residues. CDR3 DNA: TGTGCCACCAGTGATTCGGGCAGGGCGAACTATGGCTACACCTTC. This gives the protein CATSDSGRANYGYTF.

The chain couples TRBV16 to TRBJ1-2; 9 bases match TRBD1. CDR1 is KGHSY and CDR2 is FQNENV in the germline V gene. V dropped 4 bases and J dropped 0; count of bases not matched to a gene: 0. The CDR3 runs to 14 residues. CDR3 nucleotide sequence: TGTGCCAGCAGCCGACAGGGGGCTAACTATGGCTACACCTTC. This codes for CASSRQGANYGYTF. Supplemented by reference TRBV16 and TRBJ1-2, the full variable domain reads GEEVAQTPKHLVRGEGQKAKLYCAPIKGHSYVFWYQQVLKNEFKFLISFQNENVFDETGMPKERFSAKCLPNSPCSLEIQATKLEDSAVYFCASSRQGANYGYTFGSGTRLTVV.

There are a few counts of this clone. This chain connects TRBV19 to TRBJ2-1; D may be TRBD2 (6 bases). Germline CDR1 reads LNHDA; CDR2 reads SQIVND (reference sequence). V was cut by 5 bases and J by 8 bases, with 16 bases left in between. This CDR3 comprises 14 residues. In DNA, the CDR3 is TGTGCCAGTAGTCCACCTCTAGCGTGGCATGAGCAGTTCTTC. Translation: CASSPPLAWHEQFF.

This chain uses TRBV18 with TRBJ1-3, with a tentative D call TRBD1 (5 bases). CDR3 length: 15 amino acids. V lost 6 bases and J lost 0, with 12 bases in between. CDR1 and CDR2 (germline): KGHSH, LQKENI. The CDR3: CASSQYQGSGNTIYF. As DNA, the CDR3 is TGTGCCAGCTCGCAATACCAGGGCTCTGGAAACACCATATATTTT.

V and J are TRBV4-1 and TRBJ2-7, with unresolved D. Germline V gene data show CDR1 as MGHRA and CDR2 as YSYEKL. CDR3 length: 14 residues. Trimming stripped 4 bases from V and 6 bases from J, with 16 bases between. CDR3 residues: CASSRQRVASEQYF. The DNA for the CDR3 is TGCGCCAGCAGCCGACAACGAGTAGCTAGCGAGCAGTACTTC.

This chain joins TRBV6-5 and TRBJ1-2; no clear D. Trimming stripped 2 bases from V and 4 bases from J, with 17 bases between. The CDR3 spans 16 residues. The germline V gene encodes CDR1 MNHEY and CDR2 SVGAGI. The CDR3 loop is CASSYVVGVSTYGYTF. DNA of the CDR3: TGTGCCAGCAGTTACGTGGTCGGGGTATCCACCTATGGCTACACCTTC.

This clone was seen a handful of times. V is TRBV6-1 and J is TRBJ1-2; D not certain. Germline CDR1 MNHNS, CDR2 SASEGT. The CDR3 spans 10 residues. V lost 1 base to trimming and J lost 7 bases, with 1 base between them. The CDR3 sequence is CASSEVGYTF. In DNA form, the CDR3 reads TGTGCCAGCAGTGAAGTTGGCTACACCTTC.

The chain combines TRBV5-1 with TRBJ2-1; 7 bases are shared with TRBD1. This CDR3 has 14 amino acids. V was pared by 6 bases and J by 0 bases, with 3 bases of the junction left unmatched. From germline, CDR1 is SGHRS and CDR2 YFSETQ. CDR3 amino acids: CASKRDSSYNEQFF. In DNA form, the CDR3 reads TGCGCCAGCAAACGGGACAGCTCCTACAATGAGCAGTTCTTC.

The V gene is TRBV18, the J gene TRBJ2-6; D is perhaps TRBD2 (6 bases). With 5 bases removed from V and 4 bases from J, the gap between germline ends came to 12 bases. This CDR3 is 15 amino acids long. Per germline, CDR1 KGHSH and CDR2 LQKENI. CDR3 residues: CASSYGGVGANVLTF. In DNA, the CDR3 is TGTGCCAGCTCATACGGAGGGGTCGGGGCCAACGTCCTGACTTTC.

This clone was seen more than once but under ten times. CDR3 nucleotide sequence: TGTGCCAGCAGCCCAGGGGAACCGGGCCTAGGAAGCTATGGCTACACCTTC. Translation gives CASSPGEPGLGSYGYTF. V and J are TRBV7-2 and TRBJ1-2, with D tentatively TRBD1 (6 bases). V was trimmed by 5 bases and J by 4 bases, leaving 23 bases between them. The CDR3 has 17 amino acids. The germline V gene encodes CDR1 SGHTA and CDR2 FQGNSA. Together with reference TRBV7-2 and TRBJ1-2, the CDR3 gives the full variable domain: GAGVSQSPSNKVTEKGKDVELRCDPISGHTALYWYRQSLGQGLEFLIYFQGNSAPDKSGLPSDRFSAERTGGSVSTLTIQRTQQEDSAVYLCASSPGEPGLGSYGYTFGSGTRLTVV.

V usage is TRBV20-1 and J usage is TRBJ2-1; tentative D call: TRBD2 (6 bases). Germline assignment: CDR1 DFQATT and CDR2 SNEGSKA (reference sequence). The CDR3 consists of 18 residues. Trimming took off 3 bases at V and 0 bases at J, with 21 bases between the two ends. CDR3 bases: TGCAGTGCTAGTGGGGGGACCACAGATCACAGCTCCTACAATGAGCAGTTCTTC. This gives the protein CSASGGTTDHSSYNEQFF.

The J gene is TRBJ2-5, the V gene TRBV6-5, with D unresolved. Germline CDR1 reads MNHEY; CDR2 reads SVGAGI. The V gene lost 0 bases and the J gene lost 3 bases, with 11 bases spanning the gap. This CDR3 spans 15 amino acids. The CDR3 coding sequence is TGTGCCAGCAGTTACTCGATTGGGCAGGAAGAGACCCAGTACTTC. Its translation is CASSYSIGQEETQYF.

The chain carries TRBV18 and TRBJ2-5; D gene ambiguous. The CDR3 runs to 12 residues. V lost 6 bases, J lost 0 bases, and 5 bases lay in between. Germline loops: CDR1 KGHSH, CDR2 LQKENI. The CDR3 loop reads CASSPNQETQYF. The CDR3 nucleotides are TGTGCCAGCTCTCCGAACCAAGAGACCCAGTACTTC. The variable domain in full, completed from reference TRBV18 and TRBJ2-5, reads NAGVMQNPRHLVRRRGQEARLRCSPMKGHSHVYWYRQLPEEGLKFMVYLQKENIIDESGMPKERFSAEFPKEGPSILRIQQVVRGDSAAYFCASSPNQETQYFGPGTRLLVL.

The chain carries TRBV2 and TRBJ2-5; 11 nucleotides match TRBD2. CDR1 is SNHLY and CDR2 is FYNNEI in the germline V gene. Unmatched junction bases numbered 2, after V lost 4 bases and J lost 4 bases. This CDR3 has 14 residues. In nucleotides, the CDR3 is TGTGCCAGCAGTGGTACTAGCGGGGGAGAGACCCAGTACTTC. Translating it yields CASSGTSGGETQYF.

This chain connects TRBV27 to TRBJ2-7; D is perhaps TRBD1 (5 bases). V was pared by 6 bases and J by 1 base, with 16 bases between. CDR1 MNHEY and CDR2 SMNVEV come from the germline V gene (reference sequence). The CDR3 consists of 15 residues. CDR3 DNA: TGTGCCAGCAGGTTAGGGGTTACCTGGTCCTACGAGCAGTACTTC. It specifies CASRLGVTWSYEQYF.

The chain employs TRBV18 and TRBJ2-5; tentative D call: TRBD1 (5 bases). Germline CDR1 KGHSH, CDR2 LQKENI. Trimming removed 6 bases at V and 2 bases at J, with 13 bases between. CDR3 size: 14 residues. The CDR3, as DNA: TGTGCCAGCTCCCATGGACACTTACAAGAGACCCAGTACTTC. As protein: CASSHGHLQETQYF.

The chain links TRBV5-1 to TRBJ2-7; perhaps D is TRBD1 or TRBD2 (5 bases each). This CDR3 is built from 14 residues. V lost 3 bases to trimming and J lost 4 bases, with 14 bases between them. Per the germline V gene, CDR1 is SGHRS and CDR2 is YFSETQ. This CDR3 reads CASSWDGGMYEQYF. The CDR3 DNA sequence: TGCGCCAGCAGCTGGGATGGGGGTATGTACGAGCAGTACTTC.

The J gene is TRBJ2-3, the V gene TRBV7-9, with a tentative D call TRBD1 (5 bases). Trimming stripped 1 base from V and 5 bases from J, with 13 bases between. In germline, CDR1 is SEHNR, CDR2 FQNEAQ (reference sequence). This CDR3 has 15 residues. The CDR3 loop is CASSLDARAIDTQYF. CDR3 nucleotide sequence: TGTGCCAGCAGCTTAGATGCCAGGGCAATAGATACGCAGTATTTT.

The chain joins TRBV11-3 to TRBJ1-1; D might be TRBD1 (5 bases). The germline V gene encodes CDR1 SGHNT and CDR2 YENEEA. The CDR3 totals 16 residues. Trimming pared 0 bases from V and 5 bases from J, leaving 16 bases between. CDR3 protein: CASSLDRVRFGTEAFF. The CDR3 DNA reads TGTGCCAGCAGCTTAGACAGGGTTAGGTTCGGAACTGAAGCTTTCTTT.

The chain is built from TRBV9 and TRBJ2-3; D gene unclear. Trimming took off 0 bases at V and 5 bases at J, with 10 bases between the two ends. Germline-derived CDR1 and CDR2 are SGDLS and YYNGEE. The CDR3 spans 14 residues. The CDR3 loop reads CASSVATWGDTQYF. Written as DNA, the CDR3 is TGTGCCAGCAGCGTAGCTACATGGGGAGATACGCAGTATTTT.

The chain carries TRBV3-1 (or the pseudogene TRBV3-2) and TRBJ1-2, with D unclear. V dropped 1 base and J dropped 8 bases, with 8 bases sitting between them. The CDR3 runs 12 residues. CDR1 and CDR2 from the germline V gene are LGHDT and YNNKEL (reference sequence). The DNA of the CDR3 is TGTGCCAGCAGCCAAGGGCCGGGGGGCTACACCTTC. Its protein product is CASSQGPGGYTF.

The CDR3: CASSLRMDRARRTEAFF. The CDR3 DNA is TGCGCCAGCAGCCTTAGGATGGACAGGGCTCGACGGACTGAAGCTTTCTTT. The chain employs TRBV4-1 and TRBJ1-1, with 8 positions matching TRBD1. V shed 4 bases, J shed 5 bases, and the junction held 15 bases outside the gene matches. Per germline, CDR1 MGHRA and CDR2 YSYEKL. The CDR3 consists of 17 residues.